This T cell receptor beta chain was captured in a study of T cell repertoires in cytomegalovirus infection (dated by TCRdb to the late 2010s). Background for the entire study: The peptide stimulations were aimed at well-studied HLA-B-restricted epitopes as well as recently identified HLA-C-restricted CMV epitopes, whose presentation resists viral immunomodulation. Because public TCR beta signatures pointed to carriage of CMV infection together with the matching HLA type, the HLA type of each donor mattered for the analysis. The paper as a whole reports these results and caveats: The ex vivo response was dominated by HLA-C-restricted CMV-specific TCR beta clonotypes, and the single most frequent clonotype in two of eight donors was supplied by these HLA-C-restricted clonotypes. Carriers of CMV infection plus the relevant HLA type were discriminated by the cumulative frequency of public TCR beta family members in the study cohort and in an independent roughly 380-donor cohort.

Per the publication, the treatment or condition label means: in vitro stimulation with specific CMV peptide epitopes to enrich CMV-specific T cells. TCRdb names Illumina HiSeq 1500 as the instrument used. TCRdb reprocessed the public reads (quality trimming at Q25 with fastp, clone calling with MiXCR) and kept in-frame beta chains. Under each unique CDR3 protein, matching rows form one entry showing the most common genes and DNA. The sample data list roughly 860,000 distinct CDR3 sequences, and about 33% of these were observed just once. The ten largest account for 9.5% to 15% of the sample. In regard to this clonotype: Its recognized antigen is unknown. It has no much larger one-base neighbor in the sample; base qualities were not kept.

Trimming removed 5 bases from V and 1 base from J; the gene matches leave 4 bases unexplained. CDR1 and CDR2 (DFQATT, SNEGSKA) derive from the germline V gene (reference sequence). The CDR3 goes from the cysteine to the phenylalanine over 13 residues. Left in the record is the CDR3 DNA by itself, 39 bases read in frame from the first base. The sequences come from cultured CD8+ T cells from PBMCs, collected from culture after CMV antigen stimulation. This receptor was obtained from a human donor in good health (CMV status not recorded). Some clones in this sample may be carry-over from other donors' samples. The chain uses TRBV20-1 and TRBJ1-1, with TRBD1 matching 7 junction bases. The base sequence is TGCAGTGCTCTGGACAGGCCGAACACTGAAGCTTTCTTT. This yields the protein CSALDRPNTEAFF.